Below are 23 T cell receptor beta chains sequenced from a single sample in a study of blood T cells in healthy people across ages (dated by TCRdb to between 2014 and 2017). The method was 5' RACE. TCRdb records Illumina HiSeq 2500 as the sequencer. The second PCR ran for about 6 to 12 cycles and used a J-beta primer mix along with a sample-barcoded 5' primer. Starting from the raw public reads, TCRdb applied fastp trimming at Q25, assembled clones with MiXCR and retained in-frame beta chains. Each record represents a unique CDR3 protein, reported with the most common genes and DNA among its rows. This sample comprises 1.5 million to 2 million distinct CDR3 sequences, around 36% of them detected only once. Approximately 10% of the sample belongs to the ten largest clones. Sequenced input: blood. These receptors all come from a woman between 25 and 40 years old in good health.

The chain couples TRBV20-1 to TRBJ2-7; the match to TRBD1 covers 8 bases. V shed 3 bases and J 0 bases; nucleotides not matched to a gene: 13. Germline CDR1 DFQATT, CDR2 SNEGSKA (reference sequence). The length of the CDR3 is 17 residues. This chain's CDR3 is CSASRTGSPARSYEQYF. CDR3 DNA: TGCAGTGCTAGTAGGACAGGGTCCCCTGCGCGCTCCTACGAGCAGTACTTC.

The rearrangement joins TRBV10-2 to TRBJ2-7, with D possibly being TRBD1 (6 bases). The V and J ends lost 6 bases and 3 bases respectively, with 15 bases between them. This CDR3 is 14 amino acids long. Germline V gene sequence: CDR1 WSHSY, CDR2 SAAADI. CDR3 in DNA: TGCGCCAGCAGCCCCGGGACAAGGGACTACGAGCAGTACTTC. This translates into CASSPGTRDYEQYF.

This clonotype was detected only a few times. V is TRBV7-9 and J is TRBJ2-5, with TRBD2 matching over 13 bases. The germline V gene encodes CDR1 SEHNR and CDR2 FQNEAQ (reference sequence). Trimming removed 2 bases from V and 5 bases from J; junction bases left unmatched: 11. The CDR3 totals 18 residues. In DNA, the CDR3 is TGTGCCAGCAGCTTACCCGGACTAGCGGGGGCGCTGCTGGAGACCCAGTACTTC. Translated: CASSLPGLAGALLETQYF.

The rearrangement uses TRBV2 and TRBJ1-4, with D possibly matching TRBD1 (5 bases). V gave up 2 bases and J gave up 7 bases, with 14 bases separating them. The CDR3 has 15 residues. CDR1 is SNHLY and CDR2 is FYNNEI in the germline V gene. CDR3 residues: CASSEQSRGGEKLFF. DNA for the CDR3: TGTGCCAGCAGTGAACAGTCAAGGGGCGGTGAAAAACTGTTTTTT.

This clonotype showed up just a few times. V usage is TRBV6-2 or TRBV6-3 and J usage is TRBJ1-6, with 7 bases lining up with TRBD1. Germline CDR1 and CDR2: MNHEY and SVGEGT. The CDR3 spans 11 residues. V dropped 6 bases and J dropped 11; count of bases not matched to a gene: 1. The CDR3 bases are TGTGCCAGCAGAACAGGGGCACCCCTCCACTTT. Encoded protein: CASRTGAPLHF.

The rearrangement joins TRBV10-1 to TRBJ1-2; D remains unclear. The CDR3 contains 12 residues. The germline CDR1 and CDR2 sequences are WNHNN and SYGVQD (reference sequence). Trimming took off 5 bases at V and 8 bases at J, with 12 bases between the two ends. CDR3 amino acids: CASSFDKIGYTF. The CDR3 DNA is TGCGCCAGCAGTTTCGACAAAATCGGCTACACCTTC.

V gene TRBV7-2 combines with J gene TRBJ2-2; D not certain. This CDR3 region has 15 residues. The V end lost 5 bases, the J end lost 9 bases, and 19 bases lay between the germline ends. Germline lookup yields CDR1 SGHTA and CDR2 FQGNSA. The CDR3 nucleotides are TGTGCCAGCAGCCCCCGGGCCATACCTTCGAGGGAGCTGTTTTTT. Its translation is CASSPRAIPSRELFF.

J is TRBJ1-2 and V is TRBV20-1; TRBD1 matches 7 bases. Trimming removed 3 bases from V and 3 bases from J; junction bases left unmatched: 7. This CDR3 has 14 amino acids. CDR1 and CDR2 from the germline V gene are DFQATT and SNEGSKA (reference sequence). CDR3 residues: CSARPRGSYYGYTF. CDR3 nucleotide sequence: TGCAGTGCTAGGCCCAGGGGGTCATACTATGGCTACACCTTC.

This clonotype was counted ten times or more. The V call is TRBV7-9, the J call TRBJ2-5; D may be TRBD1 (5 bases). Germline CDR1 is SEHNR and CDR2 is FQNEAQ (reference sequence). The ends were cut back, 2 bases at V and 5 bases at J, with 9 bases in the middle. The CDR3 runs 13 residues. CDR3 amino acids: CASSLQGWETQYF. CDR3 bases: TGTGCCAGCAGCTTACAGGGCTGGGAGACCCAGTACTTC.

As to this clonotype: Compared with germline, one end of the junction differs, possibly owing to a read error. V is TRBV4-1 and J is TRBJ2-5, with D possibly TRBD2 on 6 matching bases. The germline V gene has CDR1 MGHRA and CDR2 YSYEKL. This CDR3 comprises 16 residues. The CDR3, as DNA: TGCGCCAACAGCCAAGAACCGGGCGGGATAAGAGAGACCCAGTACTTC. This translates into CANSQEPGGIRETQYF.

The chain recombines TRBV6-1 with TRBJ1-2, with 12 bases aligning to TRBD1. The length of the CDR3 is 16 residues. Germline trimming cut 0 bases from V and 6 bases from J; bases unmatched to any gene: 5. From germline, CDR1 is MNHNS and CDR2 SASEGT. The CDR3 bases are TGTGCCAGCAGTGAAGCGCGGGGACAGGGGGCGCATGGCTACACCTTC. Protein sequence: CASSEARGQGAHGYTF.

The rearrangement joins TRBV7-9 to TRBJ1-4; possible D gene TRBD1, 6 bases. The CDR3 totals 16 residues. Germline V gene sequence: CDR1 SEHNR, CDR2 FQNEAQ (reference sequence). The V and J ends lost 4 bases and 0 bases respectively, with 12 bases between them. The CDR3 is CASSSGGHATNEKLFF. CDR3 nucleotides: TGTGCCAGCAGCTCCGGGGGGCACGCAACTAATGAAAAACTGTTTTTT.

V usage is TRBV27 and J usage is TRBJ1-1; 9 bases align to TRBD1. Trimming took 5 bases from V and 5 from J; bases not matched to a gene: 6. The CDR3 length is 14 residues. The germline CDR1 and CDR2 sequences are MNHEY and SMNVEV (reference sequence). The CDR3 sequence: CASSPGTGWTEAFF. CDR3 DNA sequence: TGTGCCAGCAGTCCAGGGACAGGGTGGACTGAAGCTTTCTTT.

The J gene is TRBJ2-1, the V gene TRBV7-9; a weak D match, TRBD1 (7 bases). The germline CDR1 and CDR2 sequences are SEHNR and FQNEAQ (reference sequence). CDR3 size: 16 residues. V was cut by 0 bases and J by 8 bases, with 17 bases left in between. This CDR3 is CASSLAFGSQGDEQFF. The DNA of the CDR3 is TGTGCCAGCAGCTTAGCGTTCGGGAGCCAGGGGGATGAGCAGTTCTTC.

The J gene is TRBJ2-1, the V gene TRBV6-2 or TRBV6-3; D not resolved. V lost 6 bases, J lost 5 bases, and 8 bases lay in between. Germline-derived CDR1 and CDR2 are MNHEY and SVGEGT. This CDR3 has 12 residues. The CDR3 region has the DNA TGTGCCAGCAGAACCCTGCACAATGAGCAGTTCTTC. This encodes CASRTLHNEQFF.

The chain links TRBV11-2 to TRBJ2-1; possible D gene TRBD1, 6 bases. The ends were cut back, 1 base at V and 2 bases at J, with 12 bases in the middle. Germline CDR1 and CDR2: SGHAT and FQNNGV. CDR3 length: 16 residues. CDR3 coding DNA: TGTGCCAGCAGCTTAGGGGTAGGGGGAGCCTACAATGAGCAGTTCTTC. This encodes CASSLGVGGAYNEQFF.

A note on this clonotype: One junction end does not reproduce the germline sequence, and a read error may be involved. The chain recombines TRBV7-9 with TRBJ2-3, with TRBD2 matching 9 bases. CDR3 length: 16 amino acids. The V gene's germline CDR1 is SEHNR and CDR2 FQNEAQ (reference sequence). This CDR3 reads CASSQVAGALTDMQYF. The DNA of the CDR3 is TGTGCCAGCAGCCAGGTAGCGGGGGCCCTGACGGATATGCAGTATTTT.

This clonotype was recorded a few times. The chain couples TRBV12-3 or TRBV12-4 to TRBJ2-1; either TRBD1 or TRBD2 may supply D (8 bases each). Deletions cut 7 bases from V and 3 bases from J, with 22 bases between. The CDR3 runs 17 residues. The CDR3 DNA reads as TGTGCCAGCAAAAACAGGGGGGGGCTAGCGGGCTACAATGAGCAGTTCTTC. Protein product: CASKNRGGLAGYNEQFF.

This clonotype appeared a few times. The V gene is TRBV13, the J gene TRBJ2-3, with 11 nucleotides matching TRBD2. This CDR3 contains 16 residues. Germline loops: CDR1 PRHDT, CDR2 FYEKMQ (reference sequence). The J segment lost 2 bases and the V segment lost 6 bases, leaving 7 bases of the junction unmatched. The CDR3: CASRFNSGRATDTQYF. CDR3 nucleotide sequence: TGTGCCAGCAGATTCAATAGCGGGAGGGCCACAGATACGCAGTATTTT. The variable domain in full, completed from reference TRBV13 and TRBJ2-3, reads AAGVIQSPRHLIKEKRETATLKCYPIPRHDTVYWYQQGPGQDPQFLISFYEKMQSDKGSIPDRFSAQQFSDYHSELNMSSLELGDSALYFCASRFNSGRATDTQYFGPGTRLTVL.

This clonotype has a handful of counts. This chain uses TRBV30 with TRBJ2-1; 9 bases are a match to TRBD2. The CDR3 loop spans 16 amino acids. Germline V gene sequence: CDR1 GTSNPN, CDR2 SVGIG (reference sequence). V was clipped by 1 base and J by 7 bases; unmatched bases: 11. This CDR3 is CAWSALSGREGNEQFF. CDR3 nucleotide sequence: TGTGCCTGGAGTGCCCTTAGCGGGAGAGAGGGGAATGAGCAGTTCTTC. The full variable domain, completed using reference TRBV30 and TRBJ2-1, is SQTIHQWPATLVQPVGSPLSLECTVEGTSNPNLYWYRQAAGRGLQLLFYSVGIGQISSEVPQNLSASRPQDRQFILSSKKLLLSDSGFYLCAWSALSGREGNEQFFGPGTRLTVL.

This clonotype was seen a few times. The chain couples TRBV10-3 to TRBJ1-2; D remains unclear. The ends were cut back, 6 bases at V and 6 bases at J, with 26 bases in the middle. Germline CDR1 ENHRY, CDR2 SYGVKD. The CDR3 spans 17 residues. The chain's CDR3 is CAIRPSTPAPVEDGYTF. The CDR3 DNA reads as TGTGCCATCAGACCTTCGACCCCCGCGCCTGTTGAAGATGGCTACACCTTC.

This sequence joins TRBV4-3 and TRBJ2-5, with D possibly being TRBD2 (5 bases). The J call may be incorrect, as the DNA end agrees better with TRBJ2-7. The CDR3 runs 16 residues. The V gene's germline CDR1 is LGHNA and CDR2 YSLEER. CDR3 region: CASSQDLRRGSGEQYF. The CDR3 coding sequence is TGCGCCAGCAGCCAAGATCTAAGACGGGGATCGGGCGAGCAGTACTTC.

This clonotype was seen ten or more times. The rearrangement uses TRBV6-6 and TRBJ2-5, with D possibly matching TRBD2 (5 bases). The CDR3 loop spans 12 amino acids. The germline V gene has CDR1 MNHNY and CDR2 SVGAGI (reference sequence). V was pared by 8 bases and J by 1 base, with 8 bases between. The CDR3 bases are TGTGCCAGCCGCCGGGGCCAAGAGACCCAGTACTTC. Amino acids: CASRRGQETQYF.